The rows below give T cell receptor beta chains drawn from one sample of a study of shared clonotypes between healthy human individuals. This table comes from immunoSEQ multiplex PCR, and its TCRdb copy is limited to in-frame clones, with some not included. The sample carries some 1 million clones, around 76% recorded once. Sequenced material: memory CD4+ T cells sorted from blood. The source is a man aged 18 to 29 in good health. The CDR3 runs from the conserved cysteine through the conserved F or W. A D gene is named only where the DNA matches it firmly. The listing skips clone size in some rows; elsewhere it reads once, few, many or a size class.

abundance: many
d_gene: NA
j_gene: TRBJ1-1
v_gene: TRBV2
CDR3nt: TGTGCCAGCAGTGAATTAGGCCAGCAGGAAGCTTTCTTT
CDR3aa: CASSELGQQEAFF

abundance: NA
d_gene: NA
j_gene: TRBJ1-6
v_gene: TRBV11-2
CDR3nt: TGTGCCAGCAGCTTATATGGACCATCACCCCTCCACTTT
CDR3aa: CASSLYGPSPLHF

abundance: NA
d_gene: NA
j_gene: TRBJ2-2
v_gene: TRBV2
CDR3nt: TGTGCCAGCAGTGACAGGGGAGGTACCGGGGAGCTGTTTTTT
CDR3aa: CASSDRGGTGELFF

abundance: few
d_gene: NA
j_gene: TRBJ1-3
v_gene: TRBV11-3
CDR3nt: TGTGCCAGCAGCTTAGGATCCGGGATTGGAAACACCATATATTTT
CDR3aa: CASSLGSGIGNTIYF

abundance: NA
d_gene: NA
j_gene: TRBJ1-5
v_gene: TRBV6-1
CDR3nt: TGTGCCAGCAGAGCCAACAGTTACAATCAGCCCCAGCATTTT
CDR3aa: CASRANSYNQPQHF

abundance: NA
d_gene: TRBD2
j_gene: TRBJ2-2
v_gene: TRBV5-1
CDR3nt: TGCGCCAGCAGCTCGACAACTAGCGGAGACACCGGGGAGCTGTTTTTT
CDR3aa: CASSSTTSGDTGELFF

abundance: NA
d_gene: NA
j_gene: TRBJ1-5
v_gene: TRBV15
CDR3nt: TGTGCCACCAGCAGACAACGACAGGGCAATCAGCCCCAGCATTTT
CDR3aa: CATSRQRQGNQPQHF

abundance: NA
d_gene: NA
j_gene: TRBJ1-5
v_gene: TRBV6-4
CDR3nt: TGTGCCAGCAGTGACAGCAATAGCAATCAGCCCCAGCATTTT
CDR3aa: CASSDSNSNQPQHF

abundance: NA
d_gene: TRBD1
j_gene: TRBJ2-7
v_gene: TRBV5-1
CDR3nt: TGCGCCAGCAGCTTGGAGGGACAGGGTTCCTACGAGCAGTACTTC
CDR3aa: CASSLEGQGSYEQYF

abundance: NA
d_gene: TRBD1
j_gene: TRBJ2-7
v_gene: TRBV5-1
CDR3nt: TGCGCCAGCAGCTTGGAGGCAGGGGGAATCTACGAGCAGTACTTC
CDR3aa: CASSLEAGGIYEQYF

abundance: NA
d_gene: NA
j_gene: TRBJ1-5
v_gene: TRBV9
CDR3nt: TGTGCCAGCAGCGCCGCAGGGGTCGCTCAGCCCCAGCATTTT
CDR3aa: CASSAAGVAQPQHF

abundance: NA
d_gene: TRBD2
j_gene: TRBJ2-1
v_gene: TRBV10-3
CDR3nt: TGTGCCATCTGGAGGGAGGGCAGGGATGAGCAGTTCTTC
CDR3aa: CAIWREGRDEQFF

abundance: NA
d_gene: NA
j_gene: TRBJ1-2
v_gene: TRBV6-5
CDR3nt: TGTGCCAGCAGTTACTCTGGGGGTCAAAACTATGGCTACACCTTC
CDR3aa: CASSYSGGQNYGYTF

abundance: NA
d_gene: TRBD1
j_gene: TRBJ2-3
v_gene: TRBV4-3
CDR3nt: TGCGCCAGCAGCCAAGACGTTGGACCGGGACAGGGAAAGTATTTT
CDR3aa: CASSQDVGPGQGKYF

abundance: NA
d_gene: NA
j_gene: TRBJ1-5
v_gene: TRBV6-1
CDR3nt: TGTGCCAGCAGTGAGGCACGCAATCAGCCCCAGCATTTT
CDR3aa: CASSEARNQPQHF

abundance: NA
d_gene: NA
j_gene: TRBJ1-4
v_gene: TRBV5-1
CDR3nt: TGCGCCAGCCACCCCGGGGGTTCAACTAATGAAAAACTGTTTTTT
CDR3aa: CASHPGGSTNEKLFF

abundance: NA
d_gene: NA
j_gene: TRBJ2-1
v_gene: TRBV5-4
CDR3nt: TGTGCCAGCAGCGCCCGACAGAACTCCTACAATGAGCAGTTCTTC
CDR3aa: CASSARQNSYNEQFF

abundance: NA
d_gene: NA
j_gene: TRBJ2-3
v_gene: TRBV5-1
CDR3nt: TGCGCCAGCAGCTTGGGTGGGAAAAGCACAGATACGCAGTATTTT
CDR3aa: CASSLGGKSTDTQYF

abundance: NA
d_gene: TRBD1
j_gene: TRBJ1-2
v_gene: TRBV19
CDR3nt: TGTGCCAGTAGTATGTCAGGGCTCAGGGGGAGCTATGGCTACACCTTC
CDR3aa: CASSMSGLRGSYGYTF

abundance: NA
d_gene: TRBD2
j_gene: TRBJ2-1
v_gene: TRBV4-3
CDR3nt: TGCGCCAGCAGCCAGGGGACTAGCGGATACAATGAGCAGTTCTTC
CDR3aa: CASSQGTSGYNEQFF

abundance: NA
d_gene: NA
j_gene: TRBJ1-5
v_gene: TRBV7-2
CDR3nt: TGTGCCAGCAGCTCTGACGTTTTTAGCAATCAGCCCCAGCATTTT
CDR3aa: CASSSDVFSNQPQHF

abundance: NA
d_gene: NA
j_gene: TRBJ1-6
v_gene: TRBV6-5
CDR3nt: TGTGCCAGCAGAGATAGGGTGGCGGCCCTCCACTTT
CDR3aa: CASRDRVAALHF

abundance: NA
d_gene: TRBD2
j_gene: TRBJ2-7
v_gene: TRBV2
CDR3nt: TGTGCCAGCAGTCGTAGCGGGGGGGCCTCCTACGAGCAGTACTTC
CDR3aa: CASSRSGGASYEQYF